Described below is a single TCR beta chain sequence and its context. This clonotype was counted between two and nine times. The antigen it recognizes is unknown. Base qualities were left out, and no much larger clone turns up one base away. The sample is drawn from a study of CD8 T cells in ankylosing spondylitis (dated by TCRdb to the late 2010s). In terms of the full investigation: To find TCR variants linked to disease, the study profiled T cell receptor beta repertoires in ankylosing spondylitis patients and healthy donors. In total, the full study cohort was made up of over a hundred healthy donors and more than 20 ankylosing spondylitis patients. Samples of peripheral blood were taken, and for ankylosing spondylitis patients, synovial fluid was collected as well.

The CDR3 contains 15 residues, cysteine and phenylalanine counted. Solely the CDR3 DNA is kept, with 45 bases framed from the first base. The germline V gene specifies MNHEY as CDR1 and SVGEGT as CDR2. The V end gives up 6 bases and the J end 4 bases, leaving 11 bases in the junction not matched to a gene. TCRdb lists the instrument as Illumina HiSeq 2500. TCR beta libraries were prepared by quantitative 5'-RACE with molecular barcodes. The study's own analysis went as follows. A new computational method, built on a probabilistic model of VDJ rearrangement, was used to identify disease-linked TCR variants. TCRdb redid the processing of the public reads, applying fastp at Q25 and MiXCR, and retained in-frame beta chains. When rows share a CDR3 protein, they turn into one entry using the most common DNA and genes. None of the V and J calls come from the authors' own analysis; TCRdb made them. Counted in this sample were approximately 300,000 distinct CDR3 sequences; 7% to 9% of them appeared once. The top ten clonotypes cover roughly 15% of the sample.

Here is what the overall study found, with its caveats: Blood from ankylosing spondylitis patients appeared to be characterized by a TCR beta motif made up of eight highly homologous amino acid variants. Some of the motif variants had been reported before in the synovial fluid and blood of reactive arthritis patients, a finding that suggests common disease-initiation mechanisms. The disease-linked clones showed a CD8+ phenotype and occurred at relatively low frequencies in peripheral blood. The disease-linked clones were reported as significantly enriched in matched synovial fluid samples from ankylosing spondylitis patients.

The rearrangement combines TRBV6-2 or TRBV6-3 with TRBJ2-7; TRBD2 lines up with 8 middle nucleotides. Material: blood, either unsorted or a sorted T cell fraction (not recorded which). This receptor was taken from a male donor with ankylosing spondylitis. The CDR3 amino acid sequence is: CASRPGAGVKYEQYF. The bases read TGTGCCAGCAGGCCGGGAGCGGGAGTTAAGTACGAGCAGTACTTC.